The clone carrying this T cell receptor beta chain was seen a few times. Unique molecular identifiers were built into the TCRbeta library. TCRdb independently ran MiXCR on the PCR reads; one entry per CDR3 protein. This table holds around 500,000 distinct CDR3 sequences, about an eighth found once. These data are taken from a study of T-cell reconstitution after alpha-beta-depleted transplantation in children. This TCR was recovered from a human donor who donated a stem cell graft to a child with combined immunodeficiency. Sequences were derived from PBMCs from the stem cell graft donor, sampled from the stem cell graft.

This CDR3 reads CASRGLAGGSSYNEQFF. The CDR3 nucleotides are TGCGCCAGCAGAGGGCTAGCGGGGGGGAGCTCCTACAATGAGCAGTTCTTC. The rearrangement uses TRBV5-1 and TRBJ2-1, with 12 positions matching TRBD2. J was trimmed by 0 bases and V by 5 bases; bases with no gene match: 6. The CDR3 contains 17 residues. Looked up from germline, CDR1 is SGHRS and CDR2 is YFSETQ. Combining the CDR3 with reference TRBV5-1 and TRBJ2-1 gives the whole variable domain KAGVTQTPRYLIKTRGQQVTLSCSPISGHRSVSWYQQTPGQGLQFLFEYFSETQRNKGNFPGRFSGRQFSNSRSEMNVSTLELGDSALYLCASRGLAGGSSYNEQFFGPGTRLTVL.